This T cell receptor (beta chain) derives from a study of T cell responses to AZD1222 COVID-19 vaccine. About the study: The study pooled second doses at about 4 or about 12 weeks.

Generated by immunoSEQ multiplex PCR, the TCRdb table keeps only in-frame clones and is missing some. The repertoire holds 75,000 to 100,000 clones, more than 90% seen once, with about 13% in the top ten. Study conclusions and caveats: The peak T cell response came first, and repertoires were sampled only after it. Donor demographics were predominantly white British with a female majority; clonal diversity may be underestimated. Just a handful of AZD1222 recipients were seropositive at baseline.

V lost 4 bases and J lost 5, with 5 bases in between. The CDR3 has 11 residues. Remarks on this clone: The antigen remains undetermined.

The sequence derives from an adult in good health. The sample in question was peripheral blood, obtained on day 0 of AZD1222 vaccination. V usage is TRBV12-3 or TRBV12-4 and J usage is TRBJ2-5; possible D gene TRBD2, 5 bases. The CDR3 bases are TGTGCCAGCAGTTCGGGGGAGACCCAGTACTTC. It is translated as CASSSGETQYF.